Detailed here is one T cell receptor beta chain. The data were obtained in a study of cytomegalovirus exposure and HLA in healthy donors. The J segment lost 0 bases and the V segment lost 6 bases, leaving 11 bases of the junction unmatched. The germline V gene encodes CDR1 LNHDA and CDR2 SQIVND (reference sequence). CDR3 size: 17 residues. Primers included in the PCR were 60 Vbeta and 13 Jbeta primers. Sequenced by immunoSEQ multiplex PCR; TCRdb stores in-frame clones only, minus some. The top ten hold roughly 4% of the sample, which has 100,000 to 150,000 clones, about 80% seen once. The sequence was collected from a man in his forties or fifties in good health and CMV-seronegative. J is TRBJ2-1 and V is TRBV19; 7 nucleotides agree with TRBD1. Sequences were obtained from PBMCs. CDR3 residues: CASRPTGQESSYNEQFF. CDR3 coding DNA: TGTGCCAGTAGGCCCACTGGACAGGAGAGCTCCTACAATGAGCAGTTCTTC.